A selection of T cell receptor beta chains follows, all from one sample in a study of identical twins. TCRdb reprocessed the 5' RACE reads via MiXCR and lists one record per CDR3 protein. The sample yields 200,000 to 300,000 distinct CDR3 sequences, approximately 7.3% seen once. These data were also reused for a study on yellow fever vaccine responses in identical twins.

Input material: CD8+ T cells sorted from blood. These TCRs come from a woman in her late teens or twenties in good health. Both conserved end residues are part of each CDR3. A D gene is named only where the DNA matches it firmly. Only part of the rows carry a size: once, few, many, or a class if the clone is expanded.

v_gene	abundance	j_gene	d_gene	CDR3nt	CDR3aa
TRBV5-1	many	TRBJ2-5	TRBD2	TGCGCCAGCAGCCAACGACGTGGGCCGGGGGGGGACCAAGAGACCCAGTACTTC	CASSQRRGPGGDQETQYF
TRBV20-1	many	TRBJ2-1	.	TGCAGTGCCCCGGTGGGACTCGATTACAATGAGCAGTTCTTC	CSAPVGLDYNEQFF
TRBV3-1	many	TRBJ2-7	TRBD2	TGTGCCAGCAGCCAGTACGGACTAGCCGACTACTACGAGCAGTACTTC	CASSQYGLADYYEQYF
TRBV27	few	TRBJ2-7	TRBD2	TGTGCCAGCAGCGCCGGACTAGCGGTTGGCGAGCAGTACTTC	CASSAGLAVGEQYF
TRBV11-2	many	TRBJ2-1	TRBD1	TGTGCCAGCAGCTCCTCGGGGACAGGATTCTACAATGAGCAGTTCTTC	CASSSSGTGFYNEQFF
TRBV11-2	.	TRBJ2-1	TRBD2	TGTGCCAGCAGCTCTAGCGGGGGGGCCAGGGATGAGCAGTTCTTC	CASSSSGGARDEQFF
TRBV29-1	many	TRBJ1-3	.	TGCAGCGTTGAAGACTTGACATTCTCTGGAAACACCATATATTTT	CSVEDLTFSGNTIYF
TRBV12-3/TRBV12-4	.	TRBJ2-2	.	TGTGCCAGCAGTTTAGCGGGGGACTACACCGGGGAGCTGTTTTTT	CASSLAGDYTGELFF
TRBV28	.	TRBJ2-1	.	TGTGCCAGCAGCCTCAATCGGGCGGTTTACAATGAGCAGTTCTTC	CASSLNRAVYNEQFF
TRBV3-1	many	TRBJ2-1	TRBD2	TGTGCCAGCAGCCTGCCCCGGACTAGCGGGGCCTACAATGAGCAGTTCTTC	CASSLPRTSGAYNEQFF
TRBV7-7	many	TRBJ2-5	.	TGTGCCAGCAGCTCCTCAACGAATCAAGAGACCCAGTACTTC	CASSSSTNQETQYF
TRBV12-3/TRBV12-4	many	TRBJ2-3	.	TGTGCCAGCAGTTTCAGGACAAGCACAGATACGCAGTATTTT	CASSFRTSTDTQYF
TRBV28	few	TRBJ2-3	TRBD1	TGTGCCAGCAGTTTCCCACAGGGGTCAAGTAGATCAGATACGCAGTATTTT	CASSFPQGSSRSDTQYF
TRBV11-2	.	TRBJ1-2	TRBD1	TGTGCCAGCAGCTTAGAACAGGGGGGTAACTATGGCTACACCTTC	CASSLEQGGNYGYTF
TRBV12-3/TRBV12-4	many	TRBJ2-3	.	TGTGCCAGCAGTTTATGGCAGGGCTTGGGCACAGATACGCAGTATTTT	CASSLWQGLGTDTQYF
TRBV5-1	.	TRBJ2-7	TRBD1	TGCGCCAGCAGCCCGGCTACCGGGACAGGGGCCCACGAGCAGTACTTC	CASSPATGTGAHEQYF
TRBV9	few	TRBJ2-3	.	TGTGCCAGCAGCGTAGAGGGGGTTGGCACAGATACGCAGTATTTT	CASSVEGVGTDTQYF
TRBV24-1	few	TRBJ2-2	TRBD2	TGTGCCACCAGTGCCACGGGACTAGCGGGAGCCGGGGAGCTGTTTTTT	CATSATGLAGAGELFF
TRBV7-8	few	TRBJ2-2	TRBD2	TGTGCCAGCAGCTTAAGTCTAGCGGGGGTACTTACGAACACCGGGGAGCTGTTTTTT	CASSLSLAGVLTNTGELFF
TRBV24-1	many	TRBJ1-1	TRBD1	TGTGCCACCAGTCAGGGGGGCACTGAAGCTTTCTTT	CATSQGGTEAFF
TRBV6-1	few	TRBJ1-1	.	TGTGCCAGCAGTCCGACCGCCCTGGGGACTGAAGCTTTCTTT	CASSPTALGTEAFF
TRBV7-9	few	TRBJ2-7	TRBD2	TGTGCCAGCAGCGCCCCCCCAGCGGGAGTTCACGAGCAGTACTTC	CASSAPPAGVHEQYF
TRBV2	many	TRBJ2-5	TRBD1	TGTGCCAGCAGTGGGGACAGATCCCACCAAGAGACCCAGTACTTC	CASSGDRSHQETQYF
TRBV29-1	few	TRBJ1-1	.	TGCAGCGTTGAGGGATGGGGACGGGTGAACACTGAAGCTTTCTTT	CSVEGWGRVNTEAFF
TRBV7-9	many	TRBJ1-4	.	TGTGCCAGCAGCCCCACAGGCGGTGAAAAACTGTTTTTT	CASSPTGGEKLFF
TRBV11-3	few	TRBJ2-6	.	TGTGCCAGCAGCAGCCCTCTGGATCGGGCCAACGTCCTGACTTTC	CASSSPLDRANVLTF
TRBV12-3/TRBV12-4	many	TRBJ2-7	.	TGTGCCAGCAGTTTGGGTCAGCCCTACGAGCAGTACTTC	CASSLGQPYEQYF
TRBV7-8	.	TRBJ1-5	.	TGTGCCAGCAGCTTATTAGGGGAGCCCCAGCATTTT	CASSLLGEPQHF
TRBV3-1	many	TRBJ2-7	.	TGTGCCAGCAGCCAAGCGGGACACTTAATAGCAAAATACGAGCAGTACTTC	CASSQAGHLIAKYEQYF
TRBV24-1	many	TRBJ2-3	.	TGTGCCACCAGTGATTTGGACTCGCCTGATACGCAGTATTTT	CATSDLDSPDTQYF
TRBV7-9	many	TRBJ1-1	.	TGTGCCAGCAGCCCTGGACAGAACACTGAAGCTTTCTTT	CASSPGQNTEAFF
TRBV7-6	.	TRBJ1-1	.	TGTGCCAGCAGCCCGACTTCCCTCCTTAAGGGGAACACTGAAGCTTTCTTT	CASSPTSLLKGNTEAFF
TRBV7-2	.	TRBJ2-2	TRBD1	TGTGCCAGCACCACCGGTCATAGGGGGCTGTTAGCCGGGGAGCTGTTTTTT	CASTTGHRGLLAGELFF
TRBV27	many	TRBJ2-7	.	TGTGCCAGCAGTTTAGGGGCCGGCCCACGGGGCTACGAGCAGTACTTC	CASSLGAGPRGYEQYF
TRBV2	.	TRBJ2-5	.	TGTGCCAGCAGTGACCCCCCGAGCGAAACCCAAGAGACCCAGTACTTC	CASSDPPSETQETQYF
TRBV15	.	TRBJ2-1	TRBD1	TGTGCCACCAGCAGAGGCCGGGACAGTCCCCTTTTCTGGTTCTTC	CATSRGRDSPLFWFF
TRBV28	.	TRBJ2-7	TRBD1	TGTGCCAGCAGGACTACGGACAGGCAAACCTACGAGCAGTACTTC	CASRTTDRQTYEQYF
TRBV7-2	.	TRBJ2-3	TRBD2	TGTGCCAGCAGCTCGACTAGCGGGGGCTTTAGCACAGATACGCAGTATTTT	CASSSTSGGFSTDTQYF
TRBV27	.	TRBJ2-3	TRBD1	TGTGCCAGCAGTTTGAGGGGCAGGGGGACAGATACGCAGTATTTT	CASSLRGRGTDTQYF
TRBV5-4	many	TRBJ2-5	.	TGTGCCAGCAGCTTGGGGGGCCCAATTGATCCCCTGAGGATCAGAGAGACCCAGTACTTC	CASSLGGPIDPLRIRETQYF
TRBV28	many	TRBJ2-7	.	TGTGCCAGCAGTCTCCCTGGGGACGAGCAGTACTTC	CASSLPGDEQYF
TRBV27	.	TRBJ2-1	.	TGTGCCAGCAGTTTCCGGGCAGGGCCCAATGAGCAGTTCTTC	CASSFRAGPNEQFF
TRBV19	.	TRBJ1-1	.	TGTGCCAGTAGTACCCCGGGACAGAACACTGAAGCTTTCTTT	CASSTPGQNTEAFF
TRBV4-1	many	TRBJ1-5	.	TGCGCCAGCAGCCAGGACCTAACGGAGCCCCAGCATTTT	CASSQDLTEPQHF
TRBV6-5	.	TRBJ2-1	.	TGTGCCAGCAGTTACCCGGTTCCCGGGGCAGGACACAATGAGCAGTTCTTC	CASSYPVPGAGHNEQFF
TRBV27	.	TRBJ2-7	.	TGTGCCAGCAGTTTGTTGGGGGCTAACGAGCAGTACTTC	CASSLLGANEQYF
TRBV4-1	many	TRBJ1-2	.	TGCGCCAGCAGCCCCCGGGACGGAAACTATGGCTACACCTTC	CASSPRDGNYGYTF
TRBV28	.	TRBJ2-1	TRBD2	TGTGCCAGCAGTTTAGGGGGGGGTTATCTGGACAATGAGCAGTTCTTC	CASSLGGGYLDNEQFF
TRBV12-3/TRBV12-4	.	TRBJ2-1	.	TGTGCCAGCAGTTGGGTCTTGAGTTTTGAGCAGTTCTTC	CASSWVLSFEQFF
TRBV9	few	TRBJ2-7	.	TGTGCCAGCAGCGGCGGTGGCCCCGGAGGGCACTACGAGCAGTACTTC	CASSGGGPGGHYEQYF
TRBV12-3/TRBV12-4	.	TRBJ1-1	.	TGTGCCAGCAGTCCGGACACCACTGAAGCTTTCTTT	CASSPDTTEAFF
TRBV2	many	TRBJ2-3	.	TGTGCCAGCAGGGACCGCCTGTACACACAGATACCCGTGCAGTATTTT	CASRDRLYTQIPVQYF
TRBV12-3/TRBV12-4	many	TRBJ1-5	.	TGTGCCAGCAGTTTACCCCAGCATTTT	CASSLPQHF
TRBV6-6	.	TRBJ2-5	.	TGTGCCAGCACCCTTGGGGCAGAGACCCAGTACTTC	CASTLGAETQYF
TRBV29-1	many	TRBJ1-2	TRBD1	TGCAGCGTGGGAGTGGGACAGCCAACTGGCTACACCTTC	CSVGVGQPTGYTF
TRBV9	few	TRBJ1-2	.	TGTGCCAGCAGCCCAGGACAGTTCTATGGCTACACCTTC	CASSPGQFYGYTF
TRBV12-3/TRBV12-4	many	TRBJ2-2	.	TGTGCCAGCAGTTTAGCGCTGGAAGGGCCCGGGGAGCTGTTTTTT	CASSLALEGPGELFF